This TCR beta chain emerged from a study of T cells in narcolepsy. Study-wide points: Autoreactive clone sequences were missing from some blood memory CD4+ repertoires.

CDR3 length equals 12 residues. Per the germline V gene, CDR1 is SGHDN and CDR2 is FVKESK. V lost 0 bases to trimming and J lost 6 bases, with 4 bases between them. As for this clone: Its target is not known.

The repertoire was sequenced with immunoSEQ multiplex PCR; TCRdb's copy has only in-frame clones and lacks some. The sample lists tens of thousands of clones; less than 90% were seen once. The chain couples TRBV14 to TRBJ2-3; D is undetermined. Input material: memory (CD45RA-) CD4+ T cells from blood. The origin of this receptor is a human donor in good health. CDR3 DNA: TGTGCCAGCAGCCAAGACGCGGATACGCAGTATTTT. Its protein is CASSQDADTQYF.